This T cell receptor beta chain appears in the sequencing data of a study of regulatory T cells in long-lasting Graves disease (dated by TCRdb to the early 2020s). Regarding the research as a whole: Persistent Graves' disease was defined as antithyroid drug treatment for over 5 years with persistently positive TSH receptor autoantibodies. The study was conducted in China and was registered as a clinical trial. Persistent Graves' disease patients in the clinical cohort had taken antithyroid drugs for roughly ten years on average. This study used TCR sequencing and RNA sequencing of peripheral blood to compare persistent Graves' disease patients against newly diagnosed Graves' disease patients. A total of about 33 samples underwent TCR sequencing, from some 13 patients with persistent Graves' disease and approximately 20 patients with newly diagnosed Graves' disease.

Spanning cysteine to phenylalanine, the CDR3 consists of 14 amino acids. Just the 42-base CDR3 DNA is kept, in frame starting at base 1. As encoded in the germline V gene, CDR1 is SNHLY while CDR2 is FYNNEI. Cut back by 6 bases and 0 bases, the V and J ends lie 8 bases apart. What this sample's time point label stands for: persistent/refractory GD, antithyroid drugs over 5 years with positive TRAb. RNA was extracted from PBMCs in TRIzol for both TCR sequencing and RNA sequencing. The diagnosis of Graves' disease followed American Thyroid Association guidelines. Patients for the study were recruited at an endocrinology department in Xi'an, China. Each patient gave about 8.1 milliliters of peripheral blood, collected in an EDTA anticoagulant tube. PBMCs were isolated by Ficoll Paque Plus density gradient separation without further T cell sorting. RNA quality was checked with an Agilent 2100 Bioanalyzer and agarose gel, and concentration with a NanoDrop 2000.

The method was multiplex PCR. The sequencing machine was an Illumina HiSeq 4000. iRepertoire HTBI primers and Arm-PCR amplification of CDR3 regions were used to construct TCR beta libraries. Before sequencing, the PCR products went through gel purification. As for the authors' bioinformatics: Gene usage analysis of CDR3 amino acid clonotypes used the approximately 62 TRBV and approximately 13 TRBJ segments found across samples. Filtered high-quality paired reads were merged into contigs using COPE and FqMerger. BLAST was used to align contigs to the IMGT TRBV, TRBD and TRBJ reference genes, and CDR3 was defined following IMGT. Any clonotype with a frequency above 0.1% was counted as a highly expanded clone. Shannon entropy was used to measure repertoire diversity, and the Gini coefficient was used to measure V-J evenness. A clonotype found in more than one individual was treated as public. The public reads were reprocessed in TCRdb via fastp at Q25 and MiXCR, keeping in-frame beta chains. Each entry merges the rows of one CDR3 protein and shows their most common DNA and genes. TCRdb's processing, not the authors', yielded these V and J calls. This sample lists 310,000 or so distinct CDR3 sequences; around a fifth were detected once. The top ten clonotypes cover roughly 27% of the sample.

In this sample, this clonotype turned up a few times. The target of this receptor is not known. The input lacks base qualities; no much larger clone sits a single base away. General study outcomes and caveats: Persistent Graves' disease patients showed lower TCR Shannon entropy and fewer highly expanded clones than newly diagnosed patients, suggesting clonal expansion. A larger number of public clonotypes was shared among persistent patients (more than 2,500) than among newly diagnosed patients (roughly 1,000). As a limitation, the authors acknowledged that the small sample size may reduce accuracy. Persistent disease showed preferential use of TRBV28, TRBJ1-2 and TRBJ2-5, whereas newly diagnosed disease favored TRBV20-1 and TRBJ2-1. Peripheral blood alone was examined, since thyroid tissue, which constituted the primary lesion, could not be accessed. Sequencing and analysis were limited to the TCR beta chain.

This receptor was identified in a female donor with Graves disease. Sequenced material: peripheral blood mononuclear cells (PBMCs), taken when the disease was refractory, from a patient treated with antithyroid drugs. This receptor chain uses TRBV2 and TRBJ2-2; the D gene is perhaps TRBD1, on 5 matching bases. The CDR3 has the sequence CASSDRTNTGELFF. DNA sequence: TGTGCCAGCAGCGACAGAACGAACACCGGGGAGCTGTTTTTT.